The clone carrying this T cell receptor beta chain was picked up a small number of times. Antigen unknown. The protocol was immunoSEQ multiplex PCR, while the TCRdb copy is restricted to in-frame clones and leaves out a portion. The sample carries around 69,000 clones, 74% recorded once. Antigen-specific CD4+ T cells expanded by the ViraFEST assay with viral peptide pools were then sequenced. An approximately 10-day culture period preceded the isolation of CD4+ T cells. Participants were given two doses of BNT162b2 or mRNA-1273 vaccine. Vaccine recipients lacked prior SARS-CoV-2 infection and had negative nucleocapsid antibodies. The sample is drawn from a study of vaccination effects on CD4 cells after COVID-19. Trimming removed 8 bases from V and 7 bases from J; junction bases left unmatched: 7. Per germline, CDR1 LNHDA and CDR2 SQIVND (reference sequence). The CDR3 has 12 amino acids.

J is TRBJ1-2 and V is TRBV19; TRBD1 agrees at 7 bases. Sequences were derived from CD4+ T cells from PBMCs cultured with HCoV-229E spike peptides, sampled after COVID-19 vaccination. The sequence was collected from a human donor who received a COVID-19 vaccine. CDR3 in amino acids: CASGGQAGGYTF. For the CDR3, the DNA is TGTGCCAGTGGCGGACAGGCTGGTGGCTACACCTTC.